This T cell receptor beta chain was documented in a study of low-dose radiotherapy and immunotherapy resistance in tumors. Study background: Each fraction given to Cohort 2 every two weeks delivered 1 Gy, and the total reached 13 Gy over 26 weeks. Every two weeks patients got nivolumab 240 mg flat dose, plus ipilimumab 1 mg/kg every six weeks, intravenously. A daily 300 mg dose of oral aspirin was taken by patients for four cycles from cycle 1 day 1.

A remark on this clonotype: At one of its ends the junction is not consistent with the germline gene, which may arise from a read error.

TRAV- and TRBV-specific primers were used for first-strand cDNA, which covered alpha and beta chains. Amplification, which lasted 20 PCR cycles, used a constant-region primer and V-primer adapter to amplify TCRs. TCRdb redid the calling of the reads with MiXCR, one entry per CDR3 protein. The table lists fewer than 90,000 distinct CDR3 sequences, 31% of them singletons. Germline V gene lookup returns CDR1 SGHNT and CDR2 YYREEE (reference sequence). The CDR3 is made up of 15 amino acids. The time point: before trial treatment. The donors, trial participants, received nivolumab, ipilimumab, aspirin, low-dose cyclophosphamide and low-dose radiotherapy.

The V and J genes are TRBV5-4 and TRBJ1-6; 9 bases are a match to TRBD1. The specimen comprised PBMCs, sampled before treatment. The receptor was derived from a female donor with ovarian cancer. The chain's CDR3 is CASSLGDRGKSPLRF. In nucleotides, the CDR3 is TGTGCCAGCAGCTTGGGTGACAGGGGGAAATCACCCCTCCGCTTT.